Below are 26 T cell receptor beta chains sequenced from a single sample in a study of blood T cell repertoires in COVID-19. Produced via immunoSEQ multiplex PCR; TCRdb's table is partial and in-frame only. The table lists about 170,000 clones, 70% to 90% of them singletons, with approximately 8% in the top ten. The sample taken for sequencing was peripheral blood. These receptors were obtained from a woman over 75 with COVID-19, enrolled during active disease.

The count of this clone is one. This chain links TRBV6-6 with TRBJ1-1; 7 bases align to TRBD1. There are 16 residues in the CDR3. V lost 6 bases to trimming and J lost 0 bases; unmatched junction nucleotides: 10. Germline V gene lookup returns CDR1 MNHNY and CDR2 SVGAGI (reference sequence). CDR3 DNA sequence: TGTGCCAGCAGACCTCCGGGACAGAGTATGAACACTGAAGCTTTCTTT. Amino acid sequence: CASRPPGQSMNTEAFF.

Turning to this clone: The identical CDR3 is also encoded by other nucleotide sequences in the sample. The chain combines TRBV7-9 with TRBJ2-1; D possibly corresponds to TRBD2 (5 bases). The CDR3 sequence is 14 residues long. Trimming shortened V by 2 bases and J by 4 bases, and 9 bases separated the two germline ends. Germline V gene sequence: CDR1 SEHNR, CDR2 FQNEAQ (reference sequence). The CDR3 nucleotides are TGTGCCAGCAGCTTAAGTTCGGGGTACAATGAGCAGTTCTTC. Encoded protein: CASSLSSGYNEQFF.

V gene TRBV10-3 combines with J gene TRBJ1-2; D is possibly TRBD1 (6 bases). Trimming took off 6 bases at V and 8 bases at J, with 16 bases between the two ends. CDR3 length: 13 residues. From germline, CDR1 is ENHRY and CDR2 SYGVKD. This CDR3 reads CAISEDSPSGYTF. CDR3 coding DNA: TGTGCCATCAGCGAGGACAGTCCATCGGGCTACACCTTC.

V and J are TRBV24-1 and TRBJ1-5; D is perhaps TRBD1 (5 bases). Trimming cost V 5 bases and J 1 base, with 8 bases left between them. The germline CDR1 and CDR2 sequences are KGHDR and SFDVKD. The CDR3 consists of 14 residues. This CDR3 reads CATSVHRSNQPQHF. In nucleotides, the CDR3 is TGTGCCACCAGTGTTCACAGGAGCAATCAGCCCCAGCATTTT.

The chain links TRBV5-1 to TRBJ2-7, with 8 positions matching TRBD1. Germline V gene lookup returns CDR1 SGHRS and CDR2 YFSETQ. V was pared by 2 bases and J by 1 base, with 2 bases of the junction left unmatched. This CDR3 region has 14 residues. The CDR3 nucleotides read TGCGCCAGCAGCTTCGGACAGGGTTCCTACGAGCAGTACTTC. It is translated as CASSFGQGSYEQYF.

The table lists this clone with a few counts. This chain uses TRBV3-1 (or the pseudogene TRBV3-2) with TRBJ1-5; D is ambiguous. Germline CDR1 and CDR2: LGHDT and YNNKEL (reference sequence). Between the trimmed V and J ends, which lost 5 bases and 6 bases, there was a span of 11 bases. The CDR3 consists of 13 residues. CDR3 sequence reads: CASSFTDRQPQHF. CDR3 in DNA: TGTGCCAGCAGCTTTACAGATCGTCAGCCCCAGCATTTT.

The chain combines TRBV6-1 with TRBJ1-2; tentatively, D is TRBD1 (5 bases). Trimming cost V 3 bases and J 0 bases, with 5 bases left between them. The CDR3 has 13 residues. From germline, CDR1 is MNHNS and CDR2 SASEGT. The CDR3 nucleotides read TGTGCCAGCAGTGAGACAGCTAACTATGGCTACACCTTC. It is translated as CASSETANYGYTF.

This clone has only a few counts. The chain uses TRBV19 and TRBJ1-5; D unclear. This CDR3 contains 13 residues. The germline CDR1 and CDR2 sequences are LNHDA and SQIVND (reference sequence). The ends were cut back, 5 bases at V and 3 bases at J, with 8 bases in the middle. This CDR3 reads CASSWAYNQPQHF. The CDR3 DNA follows: TGTGCCAGTAGTTGGGCCTACAATCAGCCCCAGCATTTT.

This chain connects TRBV5-4 to TRBJ2-3, with D possibly matching TRBD2 (7 bases). The CDR3 length is 16 residues. Germline assignment: CDR1 SGHNT and CDR2 YYREEE (reference sequence). The V end lost 1 base, the J end lost 3 bases, and 15 bases lay between the germline ends. The CDR3 reads CASSLSMEGGTDTQYF. CDR3 nucleotides: TGTGCCAGCAGCTTGTCAATGGAGGGGGGGACAGATACGCAGTATTTT.

Of note for this clone: Other DNA variants within this sample encode the same CDR3. The chain links TRBV3-1 (or the pseudogene TRBV3-2) to TRBJ2-1; 14 bases agree with TRBD2. Trimming cost V 1 base and J 6 bases; bases outside gene matches: 2. This CDR3 has 16 residues. The germline gives CDR1 LGHDT, CDR2 YNNKEL (reference sequence). CDR3 amino acids: CASSQAGTSGSNEQFF. Written as DNA, the CDR3 is TGTGCCAGCAGCCAAGCCGGGACTAGCGGGAGCAATGAGCAGTTCTTC.

CDR3 nucleotides: TGTGCCAGCAGGAATCAACACCGACTTGAATACAATGAGCAGTTCTTC. Encoded protein: CASRNQHRLEYNEQFF. The chain combines TRBV2 with TRBJ2-1; D gene ambiguous. The CDR3 covers 16 residues. The V gene's germline CDR1 is SNHLY and CDR2 FYNNEI. V lost 6 bases to trimming and J lost 4 bases, with 19 bases between them.

The chain has TRBV9 and TRBJ2-3; 9 bases are a match to TRBD2. With 1 base clipped from V and 0 bases from J, the junction kept 9 bases outside the gene matches. The CDR3 length is 18 residues. The germline CDR1 and CDR2 sequences are SGDLS and YYNGEE. Here the CDR3 reads CASSVYYGGRDSTDTQYF. Here the CDR3 DNA reads TGTGCCAGCAGCGTATATTATGGCGGGAGGGATAGCACAGATACGCAGTATTTT.

This CDR3 is CASSASGGATNEKLFF. CDR3 coding DNA: TGTGCCAGCAGCGCCTCGGGGGGAGCAACTAATGAAAAACTGTTTTTT. This rearrangement joins TRBV5-4 to TRBJ1-4, with D possibly being TRBD1 (5 bases). V lost 4 bases to trimming and J lost 0 bases, with 13 bases between them. The CDR3 extends over 16 amino acids. CDR1 and CDR2 (germline): SGHNT, YYREEE (reference sequence).

This clone was detected once. The chain is built from TRBV28 and TRBJ2-7, with a tentative D call TRBD1 (6 bases). With 6 bases removed from V and 3 bases from J, the gap between germline ends came to 12 bases. The CDR3 extends over 13 amino acids. The germline gives CDR1 MDHEN, CDR2 SYDVKM. CDR3: CASRDSRRYEQYF. For the CDR3, the DNA is TGTGCCAGCAGGGACAGCCGGCGCTACGAGCAGTACTTC.

CDR3 in DNA: TGTGCCACCCGCCTTCAACAGGTGAACATTCAGTACTTC. This sequence encodes CATRLQQVNIQYF. This sequence joins TRBV6-5 and TRBJ2-4; D might be TRBD1 (5 bases). The germline gives CDR1 MNHEY, CDR2 SVGAGI. V lost 10 bases to trimming and J lost 7 bases, with 17 bases between them. The CDR3 has 13 residues.

The rearrangement joins TRBV6-6 to TRBJ1-1; no reliable D call. The CDR3 loop spans 15 amino acids. Germline V gene sequence: CDR1 MNHNY, CDR2 SVGAGI (reference sequence). Trimming stripped 0 bases from V and 2 bases from J, with 10 bases between. In DNA, the CDR3 is TGTGCCAGCAGTTACTCCCCCGAGGGTAACACTGAAGCTTTCTTT. It encodes CASSYSPEGNTEAFF.

The V and J genes are TRBV6-1 and TRBJ1-5, with TRBD1 as a possible D gene (6 bases). The CDR3 has 13 residues. V was trimmed by 1 base and J by 7 bases, leaving 8 bases between them. The V gene's germline CDR1 is MNHNS and CDR2 SASEGT. The CDR3 protein is CASSEEQGQPQHF. For the CDR3, the DNA is TGTGCCAGCAGTGAAGAACAGGGACAGCCCCAGCATTTT.

CDR3 sequence: CASSQGRTGTNEKLFF. Here the CDR3 DNA reads TGTGCCAGCAGCCAAGGTCGTACAGGGACTAATGAAAAACTGTTTTTT. The chain uses TRBV3-1 (or the pseudogene TRBV3-2) and TRBJ1-4; D perhaps matches TRBD1 (6 bases). With 1 base removed from V and 2 bases from J, the gap between germline ends came to 11 bases. CDR3 length equals 16 residues. Per germline, CDR1 LGHDT and CDR2 YNNKEL (reference sequence).

V gene TRBV6-5 combines with J gene TRBJ1-2; D is undetermined. Germline assignment: CDR1 MNHEY and CDR2 SVGAGI. V lost 8 bases and J lost 4, with 20 bases in between. There are 15 residues in the CDR3. In DNA form, the CDR3 reads TGTGCCAGCGAGGACGCCGGGAGGTTGGGCTATGGCTACACCTTC. This encodes CASEDAGRLGYGYTF.

This clone was recorded only once. The gene calls are TRBV28 and TRBJ1-5, with D perhaps TRBD1 (6 bases). This CDR3 region has 15 residues. The germline CDR1 and CDR2 sequences are MDHEN and SYDVKM. V lost 1 base, J lost 7 bases, and 14 bases lay in between. The CDR3: CASSLFGQSYQPQHF. CDR3 DNA sequence: TGTGCCAGCAGTTTATTTGGACAGTCGTACCAGCCCCAGCATTTT. Supplemented by reference TRBV28 and TRBJ1-5, the full variable domain reads DVKVTQSSRYLVKRTGEKVFLECVQDMDHENMFWYRQDPGLGLRLIYFSYDVKMKEKGDIPEGYSVSREKKERFSLILESASTNQTSMYLCASSLFGQSYQPQHFGDGTRLSIL.

This chain joins TRBV29-1 and TRBJ1-1, with 8 positions matching TRBD1. The CDR3 contains 14 residues. CDR1 and CDR2 (germline): SQVTM, ANQGSEA. With 6 bases clipped from V and 5 bases from J, the junction kept 11 bases outside the gene matches. CDR3 in amino acids: CSVQGPTGGTEAFF. CDR3 coding DNA: TGCAGCGTCCAAGGGCCTACAGGGGGGACTGAAGCTTTCTTT.

The chain has TRBV5-6 and TRBJ1-6, with 7 positions matching TRBD1. The V segment lost 3 bases and the J segment 9 bases; nucleotides outside the gene matches: 6. Germline loops: CDR1 SGHDT, CDR2 YYEEEE. This CDR3 comprises 14 residues. The DNA for the CDR3 is TGTGCCAGCAGCTCGGACAGGAGAGGTTCACCCCTCCACTTT. This translates into CASSSDRRGSPLHF.

This clone appeared a single time. This chain joins TRBV5-1 and TRBJ2-7; 10 positions match TRBD2. V shed 0 bases and J 4 bases; nucleotides not matched to a gene: 4. This CDR3 region has 15 residues. The germline V gene encodes CDR1 SGHRS and CDR2 YFSETQ. This CDR3 is CASSLEKLAGYEQYF. DNA for the CDR3: TGCGCCAGCAGCTTGGAGAAACTAGCGGGGTACGAGCAGTACTTC.

This clone has more than one count but fewer than ten. The chain recombines TRBV7-9 with TRBJ2-2; D perhaps matches TRBD2 (5 bases). The CDR3 is 15 amino acids. Germline V lookup: CDR1 SEHNR, CDR2 FQNEAQ (reference sequence). V was clipped by 6 bases and J by 4 bases, with 15 bases between them. CDR3 region: CASRSLGEGTGELFF. The CDR3 nucleotides read TGTGCCAGCAGATCCCTGGGTGAGGGCACCGGGGAGCTGTTTTTT. The complete variable domain, with remaining parts taken from reference TRBV7-9 and TRBJ2-2, reads DTGVSQNPRHKITKRGQNVTFRCDPISEHNRLYWYRQTLGQGPEFLTYFQNEAQLEKSRLLSDRFSAERPKGSFSTLEIQRTEQGDSAMYLCASRSLGEGTGELFFGEGSRLTVL.

V and J are TRBV20-1 and TRBJ2-7; a weak D match, TRBD2 (6 bases). The germline V gene encodes CDR1 DFQATT and CDR2 SNEGSKA (reference sequence). The CDR3 is 11 amino acids. With 6 bases removed from V and 6 bases from J, the gap between germline ends came to 12 bases. CDR3 in DNA: TGCAGTGCCCCCGGGACTGGCGAGCAGTACTTC. Amino acid sequence: CSAPGTGEQYF.

V and J are TRBV12-3 or TRBV12-4 and TRBJ1-2; D is uncertain. Trimming stripped 2 bases from V and 2 bases from J, with 6 bases between. The CDR3 has 13 amino acids. The CDR3 DNA is TGTGCCAGCAGTTTACAACAGAACTATGGCTACACCTTC. Its protein is CASSLQQNYGYTF.